This is a list of T cell receptor beta chains from one sample in a study of cytomegalovirus exposure and HLA in healthy donors. Assay used: immunoSEQ multiplex PCR; TCRdb lists only in-frame clones, some missing. Found here are about 160,000 clones, about 80% of them singletons; the top ten hold roughly 9.7%. The sequencing input was PBMCs. The receptors derive from a man aged 18 to 30 in good health and CMV-seropositive. Both conserved end residues are part of each CDR3. The D gene is left open where the match is weak. Size tells how often a clone was seen (once, few, many) or the class of an expanded clone, and some rows leave it out.

clone_size j_call v_call d_call cdr3_aa cdr3_nt
- TRBJ1-2 TRBV28 - CASNKRDGYTF TGTGCCAGCAATAAGAGGGATGGCTACACCTTC
- TRBJ1-1 TRBV7-9 - CSSSLGHILNTEAFF TGTTCCAGCAGCTTAGGGCATATACTGAACACTGAAGCTTTCTTT
once TRBJ1-1 TRBV5-1 - CASSPLGGTEAFF TGCGCCAGCAGCCCGCTGGGGGGGACTGAAGCTTTCTTT
- TRBJ1-2 TRBV29-1 - CSDDSVRVNYGYTF TGCAGCGATGATTCTGTCAGGGTCAACTATGGCTACACCTTC
- TRBJ2-7 TRBV6-1 TRBD2 CASSERTSRLYEQYF TGTGCCAGCAGTGAAAGGACTAGCAGGTTATACGAGCAGTACTTC
- TRBJ2-1 TRBV9 - CASSVTRYNEQFF TGTGCCAGCAGCGTAACGAGGTACAATGAGCAGTTCTTC
- TRBJ2-1 TRBV7-9 TRBD2 CASSLETPRGGRRGNEQFF TGTGCCAGCAGCTTAGAGACCCCGCGCGGCGGGAGGAGGGGGAACGAGCAGTTCTTC
- TRBJ1-4 TRBV5-1 - CASSLGLAQAKNEKLFF TGCGCCAGCAGCTTGGGTCTCGCGCAGGCGAAGAATGAAAAACTGTTTTTT
- TRBJ1-5 TRBV5-8 - CASSFGGGVSGNQPQHF TGTGCCAGCAGCTTCGGCGGGGGCGTTTCTGGCAATCAGCCCCAGCATTTT
- TRBJ2-5 TRBV6-5 - CASSYSILGGETQYF TGTGCCAGCAGTTACTCGATATTGGGCGGGGAGACCCAGTACTTC
- TRBJ1-2 TRBV5-1 - CASTPDQGYGYTF TGCGCCAGCACCCCGGACCAGGGGTATGGCTACACCTTC
- TRBJ1-5 TRBV21-1 - CASSKQGFNQPQHF TGTGCCAGCAGCAAACAGGGCTTCAATCAGCCCCAGCATTTT
few TRBJ2-7 TRBV6-1 - CASSDYYEQYF TGTGCCAGCAGTGATTACTACGAGCAGTACTTC
- TRBJ2-1 TRBV29-1 TRBD1 CSVVGYAGQEGNEQFF TGCAGCGTTGTCGGGTACGCGGGACAGGAGGGCAATGAGCAGTTCTTC
- TRBJ2-7 TRBV28 TRBD1 CASSFYGTGAYEQYF TGTGCCAGCAGTTTTTATGGGACAGGAGCCTACGAGCAGTACTTC
few TRBJ1-3 TRBV9 - CASSVSSGNTIYF TGTGCCAGCAGCGTGAGCTCTGGAAACACCATATATTTT
- TRBJ1-3 TRBV25-1 TRBD1 CASSTGSGNTIYF TGTGCCAGCTCGACAGGGTCTGGAAACACCATATATTTT
once TRBJ2-2 TRBV19 - CASSIGGLTGELFF TGTGCCAGTAGTATAGGTGGCCTTACCGGGGAGCTGTTTTTT
- TRBJ2-2 TRBV4-1 TRBD2 CASSQERLAGVTGELFF TGCGCCAGCAGCCAAGAACGGTTAGCGGGAGTGACCGGGGAGCTGTTTTTT
- TRBJ2-6 TRBV19 TRBD2 CASSIRGGSGANVLTF TGTGCCAGTAGTATTCGGGGGGGCTCTGGGGCCAACGTCCTGACTTTC